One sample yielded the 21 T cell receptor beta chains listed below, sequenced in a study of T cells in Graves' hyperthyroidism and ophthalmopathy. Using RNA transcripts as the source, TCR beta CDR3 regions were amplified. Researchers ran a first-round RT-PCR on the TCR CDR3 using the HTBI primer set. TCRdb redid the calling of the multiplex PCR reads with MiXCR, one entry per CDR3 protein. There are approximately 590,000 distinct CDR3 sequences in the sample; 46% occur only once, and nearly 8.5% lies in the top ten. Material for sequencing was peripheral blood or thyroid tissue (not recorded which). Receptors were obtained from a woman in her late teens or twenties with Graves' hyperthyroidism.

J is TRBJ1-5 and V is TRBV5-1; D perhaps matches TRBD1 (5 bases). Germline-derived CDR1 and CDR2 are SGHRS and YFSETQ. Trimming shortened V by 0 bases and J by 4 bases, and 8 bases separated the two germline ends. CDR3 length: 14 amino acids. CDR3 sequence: CASSLATGNQPQHF. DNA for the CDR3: TGCGCCAGCAGCTTGGCTACAGGAAATCAGCCCCAGCATTTT.

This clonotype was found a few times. The chain's CDR3 is CASTPTGGLQETQYF. DNA of the CDR3: TGTGCCAGCACTCCAACGGGGGGCCTACAAGAGACCCAGTACTTC. V usage is TRBV6-5 and J usage is TRBJ2-5; possibly TRBD2 for D (7 bases). CDR1 MNHEY and CDR2 SVGAGI come from the germline V gene. This CDR3 has 15 amino acids. Trimming pared 7 bases from V and 2 bases from J, leaving 17 bases between.

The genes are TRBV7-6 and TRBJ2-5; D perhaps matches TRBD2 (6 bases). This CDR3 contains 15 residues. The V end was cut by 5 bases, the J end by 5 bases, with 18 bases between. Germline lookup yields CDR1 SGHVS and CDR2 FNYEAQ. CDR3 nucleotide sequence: TGTGCCAGCAGCCCCCATGGAGGGGTGGGGGAGACCCAGTACTTC. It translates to CASSPHGGVGETQYF.

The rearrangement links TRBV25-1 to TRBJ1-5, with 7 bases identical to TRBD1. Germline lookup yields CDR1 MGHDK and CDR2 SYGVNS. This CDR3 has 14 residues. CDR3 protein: CATQGTRSNQPQHF. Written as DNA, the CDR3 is TGTGCTACACAGGGGACGCGAAGCAATCAGCCCCAGCATTTT.

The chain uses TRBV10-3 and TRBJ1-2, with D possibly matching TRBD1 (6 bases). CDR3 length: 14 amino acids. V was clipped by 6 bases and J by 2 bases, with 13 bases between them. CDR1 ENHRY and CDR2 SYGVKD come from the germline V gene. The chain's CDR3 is CAIRLQGRNYGYTF. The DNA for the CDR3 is TGTGCCATCAGACTACAGGGCAGGAACTATGGCTACACCTTC.

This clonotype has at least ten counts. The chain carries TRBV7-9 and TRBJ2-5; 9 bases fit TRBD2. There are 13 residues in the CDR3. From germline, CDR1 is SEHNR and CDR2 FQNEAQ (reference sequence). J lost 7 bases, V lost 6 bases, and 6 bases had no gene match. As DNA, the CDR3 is TGTGCCAGCAGTTTGCAACTAGCGGGGACCCAGTACTTC. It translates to CASSLQLAGTQYF.

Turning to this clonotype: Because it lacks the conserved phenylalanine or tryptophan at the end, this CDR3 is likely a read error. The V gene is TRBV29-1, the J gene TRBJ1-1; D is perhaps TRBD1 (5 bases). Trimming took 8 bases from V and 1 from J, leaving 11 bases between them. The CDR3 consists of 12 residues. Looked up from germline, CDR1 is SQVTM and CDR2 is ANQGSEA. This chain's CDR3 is CSLVQGNTEAFV. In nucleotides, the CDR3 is TGCAGCTTGGTGCAGGGGAACACTGAAGCTTTCGTT.

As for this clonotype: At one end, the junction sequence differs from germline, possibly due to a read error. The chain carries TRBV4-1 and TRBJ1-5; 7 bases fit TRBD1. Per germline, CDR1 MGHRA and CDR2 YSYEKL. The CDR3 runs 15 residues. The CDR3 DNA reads TGTGCCAGCAGCCAAGTTGGACAGGTTGGTCAGCCCCAGCATTTT. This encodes CASSQVGQVGQPQHF.

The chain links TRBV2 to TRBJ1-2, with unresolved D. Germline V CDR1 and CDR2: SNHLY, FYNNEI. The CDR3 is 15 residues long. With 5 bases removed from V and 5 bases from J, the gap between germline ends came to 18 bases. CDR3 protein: CASSPGFGEEYGYTF. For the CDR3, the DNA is TGTGCCAGCAGTCCCGGTTTCGGTGAAGAGTATGGCTACACCTTC.

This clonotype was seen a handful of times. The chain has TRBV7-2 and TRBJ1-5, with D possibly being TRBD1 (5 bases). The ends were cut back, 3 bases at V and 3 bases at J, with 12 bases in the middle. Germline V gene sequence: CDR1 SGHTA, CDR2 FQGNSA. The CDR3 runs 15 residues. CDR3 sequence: CASSLGRAPNQPQHF. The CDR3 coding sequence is TGTGCCAGCAGCTTGGGGCGGGCACCCAATCAGCCCCAGCATTTT. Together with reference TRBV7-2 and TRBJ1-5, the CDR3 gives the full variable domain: GAGVSQSPSNKVTEKGKDVELRCDPISGHTALYWYRQSLGQGLEFLIYFQGNSAPDKSGLPSDRFSAERTGGSVSTLTIQRTQQEDSAVYLCASSLGRAPNQPQHFGDGTRLSIL.

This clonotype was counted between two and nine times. The CDR3 DNA reads TGTGCCAGCAGCCCCGGACAGGGAAGCATACAGAACCACTTT. Protein: CASSPGQGSIQNHF. The gene calls are TRBV7-2 and TRBJ1-6; 8 bases are shared with TRBD1. The CDR3 has 14 amino acids. After removal of 5 bases from V and 18 bases from J, the junction contained 15 bases not matched to a gene. Germline CDR1 reads SGHTA; CDR2 reads FQGNSA.

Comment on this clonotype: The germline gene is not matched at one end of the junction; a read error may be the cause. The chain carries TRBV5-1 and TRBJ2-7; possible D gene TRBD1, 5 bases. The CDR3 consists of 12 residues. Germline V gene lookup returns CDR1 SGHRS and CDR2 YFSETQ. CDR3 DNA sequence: TGCGCCAGCAGGGACACCGCCTACGAGCAGCACTTC. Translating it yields CASRDTAYEQHF.

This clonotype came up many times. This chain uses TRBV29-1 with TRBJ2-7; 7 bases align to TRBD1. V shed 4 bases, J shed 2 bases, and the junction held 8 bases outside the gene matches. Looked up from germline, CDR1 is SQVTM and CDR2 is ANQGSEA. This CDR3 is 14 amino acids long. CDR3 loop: CSVGHRDSAYEQYF. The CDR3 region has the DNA TGCAGCGTTGGTCACCGGGACAGCGCCTACGAGCAGTACTTC.

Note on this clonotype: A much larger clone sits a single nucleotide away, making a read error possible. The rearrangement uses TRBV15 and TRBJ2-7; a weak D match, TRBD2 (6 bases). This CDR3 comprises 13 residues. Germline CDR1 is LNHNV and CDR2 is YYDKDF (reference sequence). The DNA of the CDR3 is TGTGCCACCCGGGACTCCAGCTCCTACGAGCTGTACTTC. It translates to CATRDSSSYELYF.

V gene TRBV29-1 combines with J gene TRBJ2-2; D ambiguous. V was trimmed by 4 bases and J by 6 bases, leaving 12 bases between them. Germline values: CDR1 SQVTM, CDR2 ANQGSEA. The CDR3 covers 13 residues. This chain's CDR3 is CSVGRVRSGELFF. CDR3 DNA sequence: TGCAGCGTTGGTAGGGTCCGTTCCGGGGAGCTGTTTTTT.

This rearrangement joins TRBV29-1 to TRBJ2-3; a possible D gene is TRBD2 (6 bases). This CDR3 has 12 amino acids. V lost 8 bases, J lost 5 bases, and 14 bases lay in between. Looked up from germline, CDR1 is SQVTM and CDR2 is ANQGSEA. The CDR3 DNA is TGCAGCAGGCCAAGGGAGGTAGATACGCAGTATTTT. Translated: CSRPREVDTQYF.

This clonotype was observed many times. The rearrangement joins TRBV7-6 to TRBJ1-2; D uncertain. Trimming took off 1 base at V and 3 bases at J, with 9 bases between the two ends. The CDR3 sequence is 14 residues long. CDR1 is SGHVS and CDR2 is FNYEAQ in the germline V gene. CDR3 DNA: TGTGCCAGCAGCTTAGAAGACGGGCACTATGGCTACACCTTC. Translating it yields CASSLEDGHYGYTF.

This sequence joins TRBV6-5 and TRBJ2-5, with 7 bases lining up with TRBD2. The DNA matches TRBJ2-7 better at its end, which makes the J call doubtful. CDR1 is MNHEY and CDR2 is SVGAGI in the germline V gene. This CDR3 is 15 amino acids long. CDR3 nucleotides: TGTGCCAGCAGTTACTCCACTAGCGTTACCTACGAGCAGTACTTC. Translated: CASSYSTSVTYEQYF.

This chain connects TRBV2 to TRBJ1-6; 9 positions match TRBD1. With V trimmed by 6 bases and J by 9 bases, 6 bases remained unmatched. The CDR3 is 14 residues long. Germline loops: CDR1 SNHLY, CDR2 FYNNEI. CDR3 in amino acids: CASRDGQGSSPLHF. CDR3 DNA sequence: TGTGCCAGCAGGGACGGACAGGGGAGTTCACCCCTCCACTTT. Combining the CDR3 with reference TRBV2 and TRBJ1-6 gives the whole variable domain EPEVTQTPSHQVTQMGQEVILRCVPISNHLYFYWYRQILGQKVEFLVSFYNNEISEKSEIFDDQFSVERPDGSNFTLKIRSTKLEDSAMYFCASRDGQGSSPLHFGNGTRLTVT.

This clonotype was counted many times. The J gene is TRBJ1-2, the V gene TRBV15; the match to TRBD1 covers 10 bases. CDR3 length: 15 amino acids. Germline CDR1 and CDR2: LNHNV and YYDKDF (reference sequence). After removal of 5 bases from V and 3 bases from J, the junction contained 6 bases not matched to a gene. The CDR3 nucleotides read TGTGCCACCAGCCTTGGACAGGGGGTCGACTATGGCTACACCTTC. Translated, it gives CATSLGQGVDYGYTF.

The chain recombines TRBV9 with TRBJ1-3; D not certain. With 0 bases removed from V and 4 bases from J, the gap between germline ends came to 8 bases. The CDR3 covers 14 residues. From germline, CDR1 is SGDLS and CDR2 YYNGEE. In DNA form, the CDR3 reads TGTGCCAGCAGCGTAGGTCAAGGGGGAAACACCATATATTTT. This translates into CASSVGQGGNTIYF.